Listed below are T cell receptor beta chains from one sample, sequenced in a study of cytomegalovirus exposure and HLA in healthy donors. Libraries were prepared by immunoSEQ multiplex PCR; TCRdb keeps only in-frame clonotypes and omits some of them. In the table there are over 200,000 clones, roughly 87% of which are singletons. Sequencing was carried out using PBMCs. Receptors were obtained from a woman younger than 45 in good health and CMV-seronegative. The CDR3 runs from the conserved cysteine through the conserved F or W. A D gene is named only where the DNA matches it firmly. The size of a clone is reported for some rows only, either as once, few or many, or as a class for expanded clones.

j_gene: TRBJ1-4
d_gene: TRBD1
abundance: -
v_gene: TRBV11-3
CDR3aa: CASSLDFGQGNEKLFF
CDR3nt: TGTGCCAGCAGCTTAGATTTCGGACAGGGCAATGAAAAACTGTTTTTT

j_gene: TRBJ2-3
d_gene: -
abundance: -
v_gene: TRBV6-1
CDR3aa: CASSEALGSFTDTQYF
CDR3nt: TGTGCCAGCAGTGAAGCCTTAGGCTCATTCACAGATACGCAGTATTTT

j_gene: TRBJ2-7
d_gene: TRBD2
abundance: -
v_gene: TRBV28
CDR3aa: CASARTTGLAVEQYF
CDR3nt: TGTGCCAGCGCTAGGACCACGGGACTAGCGGTCGAGCAGTACTTC

j_gene: TRBJ2-7
d_gene: -
abundance: -
v_gene: TRBV11-2
CDR3aa: CASSLYAGHYEQYF
CDR3nt: TGTGCCAGCAGCTTATACGCAGGCCACTACGAGCAGTACTTC

j_gene: TRBJ2-7
d_gene: -
abundance: -
v_gene: TRBV12-5
CDR3aa: CASGLAGSYEQYF
CDR3nt: TGTGCTAGTGGTTTGGCTGGGTCCTACGAGCAGTACTTC

j_gene: TRBJ2-3
d_gene: -
abundance: few
v_gene: TRBV13
CDR3aa: CASSLMGTDTQYF
CDR3nt: TGTGCCAGCAGCTTAATGGGCACAGATACGCAGTATTTT

j_gene: TRBJ1-4
d_gene: TRBD1
abundance: -
v_gene: TRBV7-2
CDR3aa: CASSTDRVTEKLFF
CDR3nt: TGTGCCAGCAGCACAGACAGGGTTACTGAAAAACTGTTTTTT

j_gene: TRBJ1-2
d_gene: -
abundance: -
v_gene: TRBV4-1
CDR3aa: CASSQDRFAPPGGYGYTF
CDR3nt: TGCGCCAGCAGCCAAGATAGGTTCGCGCCGCCAGGAGGATATGGCTACACCTTC

j_gene: TRBJ1-1
d_gene: TRBD1
abundance: -
v_gene: TRBV27
CDR3aa: CASTSGQGYGTEAFF
CDR3nt: TGTGCCAGCACATCGGGACAGGGCTATGGAACTGAAGCTTTCTTT

j_gene: TRBJ2-1
d_gene: -
abundance: once
v_gene: TRBV14
CDR3aa: CASSQERLSSNEQFF
CDR3nt: TGTGCCAGCAGCCAAGAAAGGTTGTCTAGCAATGAGCAGTTCTTC

j_gene: TRBJ2-1
d_gene: TRBD2
abundance: -
v_gene: TRBV4-1
CDR3aa: CASSPLGLAVDEQFF
CDR3nt: TGCGCCAGCAGCCCCTTGGGACTAGCTGTCGATGAGCAGTTCTTC

j_gene: TRBJ1-3
d_gene: -
abundance: once
v_gene: TRBV4-3
CDR3aa: CASRGPRTAGNTIYF
CDR3nt: TGCGCCAGCAGGGGACCTAGGACCGCTGGAAACACCATATATTTT

j_gene: TRBJ2-3
d_gene: -
abundance: -
v_gene: TRBV27
CDR3aa: CASRELALISTDTQYF
CDR3nt: TGTGCCAGCAGGGAACTAGCCCTGATCTCCACAGATACGCAGTATTTT

j_gene: TRBJ2-7
d_gene: TRBD2
abundance: -
v_gene: TRBV27
CDR3aa: CASSLTSGLPYEQYF
CDR3nt: TGTGCCAGCAGTTTAACTAGCGGACTCCCCTACGAGCAGTACTTC

j_gene: TRBJ2-7
d_gene: -
abundance: -
v_gene: TRBV11-2
CDR3aa: CASSVGPLPYEQYF
CDR3nt: TGTGCCAGCAGCGTCGGCCCATTACCATACGAGCAGTACTTC

j_gene: TRBJ2-7
d_gene: TRBD2
abundance: -
v_gene: TRBV7-8
CDR3aa: CASSLQAGGDEQYF
CDR3nt: TGTGCCAGCAGCCTCCAAGCGGGAGGTGACGAGCAGTACTTC

j_gene: TRBJ2-7
d_gene: -
abundance: -
v_gene: TRBV6-5
CDR3aa: CASRHPGSPYEQYF
CDR3nt: TGTGCCAGCAGACATCCGGGTTCTCCCTACGAGCAGTACTTC

j_gene: TRBJ2-7
d_gene: -
abundance: -
v_gene: TRBV11-2
CDR3aa: CASSPSRLLSYEQYF
CDR3nt: TGTGCCAGCAGCCCTAGCCGACTGCTTTCCTACGAGCAGTACTTC

j_gene: TRBJ2-2
d_gene: TRBD2
abundance: -
v_gene: TRBV5-4
CDR3aa: CASSLGGRVTGELFF
CDR3nt: TGTGCCAGCAGCTTGGGCGGGAGGGTCACCGGGGAGCTGTTTTTT

j_gene: TRBJ2-3
d_gene: -
abundance: -
v_gene: TRBV27
CDR3aa: CASSLFASDTQYF
CDR3nt: TGTGCCAGCAGTTTATTTGCATCAGATACGCAGTATTTT

j_gene: TRBJ1-5
d_gene: -
abundance: once
v_gene: TRBV19
CDR3aa: CASSPGNQPQHF
CDR3nt: TGTGCCAGTAGTCCCGGCAATCAGCCCCAGCATTTT

j_gene: TRBJ2-2
d_gene: TRBD2
abundance: -
v_gene: TRBV27
CDR3aa: CASSLLAGANTGELFF
CDR3nt: TGTGCCAGCAGTTTACTAGCGGGGGCGAACACCGGGGAGCTGTTTTTT

j_gene: TRBJ2-7
d_gene: TRBD1
abundance: -
v_gene: TRBV5-1
CDR3aa: CASSLTSPGGEQYF
CDR3nt: TGCGCCAGCAGCTTAACCTCACCAGGGGGCGAGCAGTACTTC

j_gene: TRBJ2-1
d_gene: -
abundance: -
v_gene: TRBV27
CDR3aa: CASSLSAGPNEQFF
CDR3nt: TGTGCCAGCAGTTTGTCCGCAGGGCCGAATGAGCAGTTCTTC

j_gene: TRBJ2-5
d_gene: TRBD2
abundance: -
v_gene: TRBV7-2
CDR3aa: CASSSPGLALETQYF
CDR3nt: TGTGCCAGCAGCTCACCGGGACTAGCGTTAGAGACCCAGTACTTC

j_gene: TRBJ2-1
d_gene: TRBD1
abundance: -
v_gene: TRBV6-1
CDR3aa: CASRDRGGEQFF
CDR3nt: TGTGCCAGCAGGGACAGGGGAGGCGAGCAGTTCTTC

j_gene: TRBJ2-2
d_gene: TRBD2
abundance: -
v_gene: TRBV6-4
CDR3aa: CASILAGETGELFF
CDR3nt: TGTGCCAGCATCCTAGCGGGAGAGACCGGGGAGCTGTTTTTT

j_gene: TRBJ2-7
d_gene: -
abundance: -
v_gene: TRBV28
CDR3aa: CASVNPQGEQYF
CDR3nt: TGTGCCAGCGTTAACCCCCAGGGGGAGCAGTACTTC

j_gene: TRBJ2-1
d_gene: TRBD1
abundance: -
v_gene: TRBV29-1
CDR3aa: CSVEQGAMDEQFF
CDR3nt: TGCAGCGTTGAGCAGGGGGCAATGGATGAGCAGTTCTTC

j_gene: TRBJ1-5
d_gene: -
abundance: -
v_gene: TRBV7-2
CDR3aa: CASSRDGNQPQHF
CDR3nt: TGTGCCAGCAGCCGGGACGGCAATCAGCCCCAGCATTTT

j_gene: TRBJ1-2
d_gene: -
abundance: -
v_gene: TRBV6-5
CDR3aa: CASRLAGGGLYGYTF
CDR3nt: TGTGCCAGCAGACTCGCCGGGGGGGGATTGTATGGCTACACCTTC

j_gene: TRBJ2-3
d_gene: TRBD2
abundance: -
v_gene: TRBV19
CDR3aa: CASSIDTPLSGRTDTQYF
CDR3nt: TGTGCCAGTAGTATAGATACCCCTCTTAGCGGGAGAACAGATACGCAGTATTTT

j_gene: TRBJ2-7
d_gene: TRBD1
abundance: -
v_gene: TRBV6-1
CDR3aa: CASSSRTGGRYEQYF
CDR3nt: TGTGCCAGCAGTTCTCGGACAGGGGGAAGGTACGAGCAGTACTTC

j_gene: TRBJ2-7
d_gene: -
abundance: -
v_gene: TRBV28
CDR3aa: CASSPGDFPYEQYF
CDR3nt: TGTGCCAGCAGTCCGGGAGACTTCCCCTACGAGCAGTACTTC

j_gene: TRBJ2-7
d_gene: -
abundance: -
v_gene: TRBV5-8
CDR3aa: CASSLMGPEGTDEQYF
CDR3nt: TGTGCCAGCAGCTTGATGGGGCCTGAGGGGACGGACGAGCAGTACTTC

j_gene: TRBJ2-6
d_gene: TRBD1
abundance: -
v_gene: TRBV7-2
CDR3aa: CASSHSRTGDNSGANVLTF
CDR3nt: TGTGCCAGCAGCCACTCCCGGACAGGGGATAACTCTGGGGCCAACGTCCTGACTTTC

j_gene: TRBJ2-5
d_gene: -
abundance: -
v_gene: TRBV27
CDR3aa: CASSLSASSTGTQYF
CDR3nt: TGTGCCAGCAGTTTAAGCGCCAGCTCCACGGGGACCCAGTACTTC

j_gene: TRBJ2-7
d_gene: -
abundance: -
v_gene: TRBV28
CDR3aa: CASRASGDRIDEQYF
CDR3nt: TGTGCCAGCCGAGCGTCCGGGGACCGAATCGACGAGCAGTACTTC

j_gene: TRBJ1-5
d_gene: -
abundance: -
v_gene: TRBV28
CDR3aa: CASSPRLGVSNQPQHF
CDR3nt: TGTGCCAGCAGTCCTCGACTGGGGGTTAGCAATCAGCCCCAGCATTTT

j_gene: TRBJ1-1
d_gene: -
abundance: -
v_gene: TRBV5-6
CDR3aa: CASSLIQGTEAFF
CDR3nt: TGTGCCAGCAGCTTGATTCAGGGCACTGAAGCTTTCTTT

j_gene: TRBJ1-1
d_gene: -
abundance: -
v_gene: TRBV7-9
CDR3aa: CASSTHILGRENTEAFF
CDR3nt: TGTGCCAGCAGCACCCACATCCTCGGACGAGAGAACACTGAAGCTTTCTTT

j_gene: TRBJ2-7
d_gene: -
abundance: -
v_gene: TRBV27
CDR3aa: CASSLATSSLYEQYF
CDR3nt: TGTGCCAGCAGTTTAGCGACTAGTTCCCTATACGAGCAGTACTTC

j_gene: TRBJ1-4
d_gene: -
abundance: -
v_gene: TRBV29-1
CDR3aa: CSVEGGGTNEKLFF
CDR3nt: TGCAGCGTTGAAGGGGGGGGGACTAATGAAAAACTGTTTTTT

j_gene: TRBJ2-5
d_gene: TRBD1
abundance: -
v_gene: TRBV5-1
CDR3aa: CASSLGTGGSSETQYF
CDR3nt: TGCGCCAGCAGCTTGGGTACAGGGGGCTCTTCAGAGACCCAGTACTTC

j_gene: TRBJ2-3
d_gene: -
abundance: once
v_gene: TRBV2
CDR3aa: CASSVGGDTQYF
CDR3nt: TGTGCCAGCAGTGTGGGTGGGGATACGCAGTATTTT

j_gene: TRBJ2-6
d_gene: -
abundance: -
v_gene: TRBV30
CDR3aa: CAWSPSRFGANVLTF
CDR3nt: TGTGCCTGGAGCCCCAGTAGGTTCGGGGCCAACGTCCTGACTTTC

j_gene: TRBJ1-2
d_gene: -
abundance: -
v_gene: TRBV14
CDR3aa: CASSQWNRVRGYTF
CDR3nt: TGTGCCAGCAGCCAATGGAACAGGGTGCGCGGCTACACCTTC

j_gene: TRBJ1-5
d_gene: TRBD1
abundance: -
v_gene: TRBV7-2
CDR3aa: CASSLVGQGGQPQHF
CDR3nt: TGTGCCAGCAGCTTAGTGGGACAGGGCGGTCAGCCCCAGCATTTT

j_gene: TRBJ2-5
d_gene: -
abundance: -
v_gene: TRBV29-1
CDR3aa: CSVDSDRTQETQYF
CDR3nt: TGCAGCGTTGACTCGGACCGAACCCAGGAGACCCAGTACTTC

j_gene: TRBJ2-7
d_gene: TRBD1
abundance: -
v_gene: TRBV5-1
CDR3aa: CASSIDRAPYEQYF
CDR3nt: TGCGCCAGCAGCATAGACAGGGCCCCCTACGAGCAGTACTTC

j_gene: TRBJ2-2
d_gene: -
abundance: -
v_gene: TRBV7-7
CDR3aa: CASSIRGNTGELFF
CDR3nt: TGTGCCAGCAGCATCCGGGGGAACACCGGGGAGCTGTTTTTT